This TCR beta chain was retrieved from a study of blood T cell repertoires in COVID-19. Study-level background: COVID-19 samples collected from the United States, Italy and Spain covered acute and convalescent phases.

In the original workflow: Nucleated cell number was recorded as an estimate derived from reference gene primer amplification. Assay used: immunoSEQ multiplex PCR; TCRdb lists only in-frame clones, some missing. V, J and clone size were drawn from that table, and D and trimming were deduced from the DNA. This table holds just under 30,000 clones, about 80% found once. Trimming cost V 6 bases and J 7 bases, with 18 bases left between them. Germline assignment: CDR1 MNHEY and CDR2 SMNVEV (reference sequence). The CDR3 runs to 15 residues. The TCR was taken from a woman between 65 and 79 years old with acute or convalescent COVID-19. Specimen: peripheral blood. The chain employs TRBV27 and TRBJ2-2, with a possible D match to TRBD2 (6 bases). CDR3 coding DNA: TGTGCCAGCAGGCCACTTTTCGGGGGAGACGGGGAGCTGTTTTTT. Its protein is CASRPLFGGDGELFF.